This TCR beta chain was observed in a study of chemoradiotherapy in HPV16-positive cancers. Points from the study as a whole: Non-HPV-specific T cells did not expand in tumors during treatment, whereas candidate HPV-specific clones and E7-related motifs did.

Remarks on this clone: What it binds is not known.

The CDR3 sequence is 13 residues long. Germline V gene lookup returns CDR1 MNHEY and CDR2 SMNVEV (reference sequence). Profiling relied on immunoSEQ multiplex PCR, and the TCRdb table lists in-frame clones only, not all of them. The data contain 9,500 to 12,000 clones, approximately 89% of them singletons. The sequence was collected from a human donor with HPV-associated anogenital cancer. The material sequenced was blood, taken from a patient who underwent chemoradiotherapy. The V and J genes are TRBV27 and TRBJ2-5, with unresolved D. TRBJ2-7 matches the DNA end more closely, so the J call is doubtful. The DNA for the CDR3 is TGTGCCGGCCTCCTCCGAAGTTATTACGAGCAGTACTTC. This sequence encodes CAGLLRSYYEQYF.